This TCR beta chain was obtained from a study of blood T cell repertoires in COVID-19. About the study: Acute and convalescent COVID-19 specimens originated in the United States, Italy and Spain. From T cells, B-cell-depleted T cells, or PBMCs came the material, which was cDNA or gDNA.

V lost 2 bases to trimming and J lost 0 bases, with 10 bases between them. Germline V lookup: CDR1 KGHSH, CDR2 LQKENI. CDR3 size: 15 residues. As processed by the authors: Amplifying reference gene primers gave estimates of nucleated cell counts. Some clones are missing from TCRdb's copy, which holds only in-frame ones; the method was immunoSEQ multiplex PCR. V and J calls plus clone size are reproduced from that table; the DNA served to infer D and trimming. The repertoire holds 200,000 to 300,000 clones, with around nine tenths as singletons. Donors in Cohort 3 who had recovered were those with two negative PCRs, healthcare professional clearance, or resolution of their symptoms.

The receptor's source is a woman in her thirties who had recovered from COVID-19. This chain uses TRBV18 with TRBJ1-2; unclear D gene. Sequences were obtained from PBMCs or T cells enriched from blood (not recorded which). The CDR3 loop is CASSPEAPANYGYTF. As DNA, the CDR3 is TGTGCCAGCTCACCAGAGGCCCCGGCTAACTATGGCTACACCTTC.